This entry describes one TCR beta chain. This table comes from immunoSEQ multiplex PCR, and its TCRdb copy is limited to in-frame clones, with some not included. Of approximately 51,000 clones listed, around 77% were seen once; the top ten hold 2% to 2.5%. These data belong to a study of OX40 agonist ivuxolimab in advanced cancers. The overall study: Intravenous ivuxolimab was administered to patients every 2 weeks at 0.01 to 10 mg/kg. The study reported partial responses in three patients: one hepatocellular carcinoma, two cutaneous melanoma.

Looked up from germline, CDR1 is SGDLS and CDR2 is YYNGEE. Trimming removed 0 bases at V and 0 bases at J, with 13 bases between. The CDR3 sequence is 17 residues long. The source material was CD4+ or CD8+ T cells sorted from blood, sampled in a trial of the OX40 agonist ivuxolimab. The TCR sequence derives from an adult with an advanced solid tumor such as melanoma, head and neck, liver or kidney cancer. This chain joins TRBV9 and TRBJ2-1; no definite D call. In DNA form, the CDR3 reads TGTGCCAGCAGCGTAGTACCCCGGTTAGACTCCTACAATGAGCAGTTCTTC. The encoded protein is CASSVVPRLDSYNEQFF.